This record concerns one T cell receptor beta chain sequence. The CDR3 is 13 amino acids. Germline loops: CDR1 LNHDA, CDR2 SQIVND (reference sequence). V dropped 8 bases and J dropped 6; count of bases not matched to a gene: 8. This specimen belongs to a study of blood T cell repertoires in COVID-19. Study information: Acute-phase and convalescent COVID-19 samples originated in the United States, Italy and Spain. T cells, B-cell-depleted T cells, or PBMCs provided the cDNA or gDNA that served as material.

Original methodology: For nucleated cells, counts were estimated from reference gene primer amplification. Repertoires were generated with immunoSEQ multiplex PCR, while TCRdb's copy carries only in-frame clones and drops some. V and J calls and clone size come straight from that table; D and trimming were deduced from the DNA. In the table there are approximately 160,000 clones, roughly 80% of which are singletons. The source material was peripheral blood. The TCR originated in an elderly woman with acute or convalescent COVID-19. The rearrangement uses TRBV19 and TRBJ1-1, with TRBD1 matching over 8 bases. CDR3 in DNA: TGTGCCAGTCGATACCAGGGGGCCCCTGAAGCTTTCTTT. Its protein is CASRYQGAPEAFF.